These T cell receptor beta chains were read from a single sample in a study of blood T cell repertoires in COVID-19. Generated by immunoSEQ multiplex PCR, the TCRdb table keeps only in-frame clones and is missing some. The profile covers about 130,000 clones, with approximately 90% appearing a single time and about 4.4% taken by the ten largest. Sequencing input: peripheral blood. Every receptor here comes from a man between 60 and 75 years old with COVID-19, enrolled during active disease. CDR3s include the opening cysteine and the closing phenylalanine or tryptophan. The order of the fields is J gene, D gene, V gene, clone size, CDR3 DNA, CDR3 protein. A D gene is named only where the DNA matches it firmly. Only part of the rows carry a size: once, few, many, or a class if the clone is expanded.

J gene: TRBJ2-7; D gene: TRBD2; V gene: TRBV7-3; clone size: few; CDR3 DNA: TGTGCCAGCAGCTTAGGAGCGGGGGTTACCTACGAGCAGTACTTC; CDR3 protein: CASSLGAGVTYEQYF
J gene: TRBJ2-1; D gene: TRBD2; V gene: TRBV28; clone size: .; CDR3 DNA: TGTGCCAGCATTAGGCGGGGGGCGTCCTACAATGAGCAGTTCTTC; CDR3 protein: CASIRRGASYNEQFF
J gene: TRBJ2-7; D gene: TRBD1; V gene: TRBV6-2/TRBV6-3; clone size: .; CDR3 DNA: TGTGCCAGCAGTTACCCGGACAGGGGGCAGTACGAGCAGTACTTC; CDR3 protein: CASSYPDRGQYEQYF
J gene: TRBJ2-7; D gene: TRBD2; V gene: TRBV12-5; clone size: few; CDR3 DNA: TGTGCTAGTGGTTTGAGGGCAGGACTTAGCGGGGGAGGCCCGAACCCTCAACCATACGAGCAGTACTTC; CDR3 protein: CASGLRAGLSGGGPNPQPYEQYF
J gene: TRBJ1-5; D gene: TRBD1; V gene: TRBV19; clone size: few; CDR3 DNA: TGTGCCAGTAGTATGACAGGGGGTCAGCCCCAGCATTTT; CDR3 protein: CASSMTGGQPQHF
J gene: TRBJ2-2; D gene: .; V gene: TRBV7-2; clone size: .; CDR3 DNA: TGTGCCAGCAGTCTTCTCGGGAGCCCGGACACCGGGGAGCTGTTTTTT; CDR3 protein: CASSLLGSPDTGELFF
J gene: TRBJ1-2; D gene: TRBD1; V gene: TRBV28; clone size: .; CDR3 DNA: TGTGCCAGCAAGCCAGGGGGCGCGGTCTATGGCTACACCTTC; CDR3 protein: CASKPGGAVYGYTF
J gene: TRBJ2-1; D gene: TRBD2; V gene: TRBV5-4; clone size: few; CDR3 DNA: TGTGCCAGCAGCGCCCGACTAGCGGGGGTCACAAATGAGCAGTTCTTC; CDR3 protein: CASSARLAGVTNEQFF
J gene: TRBJ1-3; D gene: .; V gene: TRBV3-1/TRBV3-2; clone size: .; CDR3 DNA: TGTGCCAGCAGCCAAAGGGTCGGGGGATCTGGAAACACCATATATTTT; CDR3 protein: CASSQRVGGSGNTIYF
J gene: TRBJ1-5; D gene: .; V gene: TRBV7-9; clone size: .; CDR3 DNA: TGTGCCAGCACCAACAACCTATATAGCAATCAGCCCCAGCATTTT; CDR3 protein: CASTNNLYSNQPQHF
J gene: TRBJ1-2; D gene: TRBD1; V gene: TRBV12-3/TRBV12-4; clone size: .; CDR3 DNA: TGTGCCAGCTCAGGGGGCGGCTATGGCTACACCTTC; CDR3 protein: CASSGGGYGYTF
J gene: TRBJ1-2; D gene: .; V gene: TRBV7-9; clone size: few; CDR3 DNA: TGTGCCAGCAGCAAAAACACGCGACAGGAGGGCTACACCTTC; CDR3 protein: CASSKNTRQEGYTF
J gene: TRBJ1-5; D gene: .; V gene: TRBV7-9; clone size: .; CDR3 DNA: TGTGCCAGCAGCGAAGGAGGGCAGCCCCAGCATTTT; CDR3 protein: CASSEGGQPQHF
J gene: TRBJ1-2; D gene: TRBD1; V gene: TRBV4-1; clone size: .; CDR3 DNA: TGCGCCAGCAGCCAAGAGAACAGGGGGCAAGGTGGCTACACCTTC; CDR3 protein: CASSQENRGQGGYTF
J gene: TRBJ2-3; D gene: TRBD2; V gene: TRBV5-1; clone size: .; CDR3 DNA: TGCGCCAGCAGCTCCGGACTAGCGGGTGAGGCAGATACGCAGTATTTT; CDR3 protein: CASSSGLAGEADTQYF
J gene: TRBJ2-3; D gene: TRBD1; V gene: TRBV7-3; clone size: .; CDR3 DNA: TGTGCCAGCAGCTTAAACCCCCTCTGGACAGGGAAGGATACGCAGTATTTT; CDR3 protein: CASSLNPLWTGKDTQYF
J gene: TRBJ2-5; D gene: TRBD2; V gene: TRBV6-5; clone size: .; CDR3 DNA: TGTGCCAGCAGTTACGAGGCGGGGGGCCCCCAAGAGACCCAGTACTTC; CDR3 protein: CASSYEAGGPQETQYF